Each of the 15 T cell receptor beta chains below was sequenced from the same sample in a study of cytomegalovirus exposure and HLA in healthy donors. The PCR used 60 Vbeta and 13 Jbeta primers. Clones were read by immunoSEQ multiplex PCR, and TCRdb kept only the in-frame ones, dropping some. Here the sample spans roughly 130,000 clones, around three quarters being singletons. Material for sequencing was PBMCs. These receptors were obtained from a man aged 35-49 years in good health and CMV-seronegative.

The V gene is TRBV19, the J gene TRBJ1-5; 7 nucleotides agree with TRBD1. Looked up from germline, CDR1 is LNHDA and CDR2 is SQIVND (reference sequence). With 1 base clipped from V and 8 bases from J, the junction kept 8 bases outside the gene matches. The CDR3 is made up of 15 amino acids. The CDR3 is CASSIVTGKMEPQHF. In DNA, the CDR3 is TGTGCCAGTAGTATAGTGACAGGGAAAATGGAGCCCCAGCATTTT.

The chain combines TRBV6-1 with TRBJ1-5; 8 bases fit TRBD1. The V gene end was trimmed by 2 bases and the J gene end by 7 bases; junction bases not matched to a gene: 7. There are 15 residues in the CDR3. Looked up from germline, CDR1 is MNHNS and CDR2 is SASEGT. The CDR3: CASSEPTGVGQPQHF. CDR3 DNA: TGTGCCAGCAGTGAACCGACAGGGGTGGGGCAGCCCCAGCATTTT.

This chain uses TRBV20-1 with TRBJ2-7; 11 nucleotides agree with TRBD1. Germline CDR1 DFQATT, CDR2 SNEGSKA (reference sequence). This CDR3 has 11 residues. CDR3 residues: CSGQGALEQYF. The CDR3 nucleotides are TGCAGCGGACAGGGGGCCCTCGAGCAGTACTTC.

CDR3 bases: TGTGCCAGCAGCTTAGCTGGGGCGGAAAACACCATATATTTT. Its protein is CASSLAGAENTIYF. The chain joins TRBV7-9 to TRBJ1-3, with a tentative D call TRBD1 (5 bases). CDR1 is SEHNR and CDR2 is FQNEAQ in the germline V gene (reference sequence). This CDR3 has 14 residues. With 0 bases removed from V and 6 bases from J, the gap between germline ends came to 9 bases. The full variable domain, with the rest looked up from reference TRBV7-9 and TRBJ1-3, is DTGVSQNPRHKITKRGQNVTFRCDPISEHNRLYWYRQTLGQGPEFLTYFQNEAQLEKSRLLSDRFSAERPKGSFSTLEIQRTEQGDSAMYLCASSLAGAENTIYFGEGSWLTVV.

The chain carries TRBV29-1 and TRBJ1-2, with 9 nucleotides matching TRBD1. V dropped 6 bases and J dropped 6; count of bases not matched to a gene: 14. CDR1 and CDR2 (germline): SQVTM, ANQGSEA. This CDR3 contains 15 residues. CDR3 nucleotides: TGCAGCGTGCCAGGGGACAGGGCTGCGGGCAATGGCTACACCTTC. The encoded protein is CSVPGDRAAGNGYTF.

V usage is TRBV28 and J usage is TRBJ2-2; possible D gene TRBD2, 6 bases. Trimming removed 6 bases from V and 3 bases from J, with 11 bases in between. This CDR3 has 14 residues. Per the germline V gene, CDR1 is MDHEN and CDR2 is SYDVKM. CDR3 sequence: CASSVGGDTGELFF. The DNA of the CDR3 is TGTGCCAGCAGCGTCGGAGGGGACACCGGGGAGCTGTTTTTT.

The chain carries TRBV5-1 and TRBJ2-6; TRBD1 matches at 7 bases. Per germline, CDR1 SGHRS and CDR2 YFSETQ. The CDR3 length is 17 residues. V lost 1 base and J lost 2; bases outside the gene matches: 6. This chain's CDR3 is CASSLSQGDTGANVLTF. The CDR3 DNA reads as TGCGCCAGCAGCTTGAGCCAGGGGGACACTGGGGCCAACGTCCTGACTTTC.

The rearrangement links TRBV5-1 to TRBJ2-5; TRBD2 aligns across 10 bases. Germline values: CDR1 SGHRS, CDR2 YFSETQ. V lost 1 base, J lost 5 bases, and 2 bases stayed unmatched. CDR3 length: 14 amino acids. The CDR3 coding sequence is TGCGCCAGCAGCTTGCAGCGGGAGGGCGAGACCCAGTACTTC. The encoded protein is CASSLQREGETQYF.

V gene TRBV5-5 combines with J gene TRBJ2-1; tentative D call: TRBD2 (5 bases). V lost 3 bases and J 3 bases, leaving 16 bases between the germline ends. CDR3 length: 16 residues. CDR1 and CDR2 from the germline V gene are SGHKS and YYEKEE (reference sequence). The CDR3 loop reads CASSSLSGLGYNEQFF. Here the CDR3 DNA reads TGTGCCAGCAGCTCCCTCTCTGGACTGGGCTACAATGAGCAGTTCTTC.

This clone was found a few times. This chain links TRBV6-5 with TRBJ1-4; D call uncertain. From germline, CDR1 is MNHEY and CDR2 SVGAGI. The length of the CDR3 is 14 residues. With 2 bases removed from V and 10 bases from J, the gap between germline ends came to 14 bases. In nucleotides, the CDR3 is TGTGCCAGCAGTTACGAGGGTTACGGGCGAAAACTGTTTTTT. Its translation: CASSYEGYGRKLFF.

V is TRBV5-6 and J is TRBJ1-4; TRBD1 is a possible D gene (5 bases). Germline-derived CDR1 and CDR2 are SGHDT and YYEEEE. This CDR3 has 17 residues. The germline V and J ends were trimmed by 0 bases and 0 bases, with 12 bases remaining between them. This CDR3 is CASSLGPPGATNEKLFF. The CDR3 DNA reads as TGTGCCAGCAGCTTGGGCCCCCCGGGGGCAACTAATGAAAAACTGTTTTTT.

This rearrangement joins TRBV19 to TRBJ1-4, with a possible D match to TRBD1 (5 bases). Trimming stripped 3 bases from V and 0 bases from J, with 8 bases between. The CDR3 sequence is 15 residues long. In germline, CDR1 is LNHDA, CDR2 SQIVND (reference sequence). The CDR3 DNA follows: TGTGCCAGTAGTATCTCGGGGGCAACTAATGAAAAACTGTTTTTT. It is translated as CASSISGATNEKLFF.

In the case of this clone: An end of the junction differs from the germline gene, which may be a read error. Other DNA variants within this sample encode the same CDR3. The chain employs TRBV20-1 and TRBJ2-5; tentatively, D is TRBD2 (5 bases). The CDR3 is 11 amino acids. The germline V gene encodes CDR1 DFQATT and CDR2 SNEGSKA (reference sequence). The chain's CDR3 is CSARGSETQYF. CDR3 coding DNA: TGCAGTGCTAGAGGTAGCGAGACTCAGTACTTC.

The chain combines TRBV19 with TRBJ1-6, with 7 bases lining up with TRBD1. Germline assignment: CDR1 LNHDA and CDR2 SQIVND (reference sequence). The CDR3 covers 14 residues. Unmatched junction bases numbered 6, after V lost 7 bases and J lost 6 bases. The CDR3: CASTTQGTNSPLHF. CDR3 bases: TGTGCCAGTACCACACAGGGGACTAATTCACCCCTCCACTTT.

This chain links TRBV19 with TRBJ2-7; D is perhaps TRBD1 (6 bases). V lost 2 bases, J lost 1 base, and 12 bases lay in between. This CDR3 has 15 residues. The germline V gene has CDR1 LNHDA and CDR2 SQIVND (reference sequence). CDR3 region: CASSIWGTQSYEQYF. DNA of the CDR3: TGTGCCAGTAGTATATGGGGGACACAGTCCTACGAGCAGTACTTC.